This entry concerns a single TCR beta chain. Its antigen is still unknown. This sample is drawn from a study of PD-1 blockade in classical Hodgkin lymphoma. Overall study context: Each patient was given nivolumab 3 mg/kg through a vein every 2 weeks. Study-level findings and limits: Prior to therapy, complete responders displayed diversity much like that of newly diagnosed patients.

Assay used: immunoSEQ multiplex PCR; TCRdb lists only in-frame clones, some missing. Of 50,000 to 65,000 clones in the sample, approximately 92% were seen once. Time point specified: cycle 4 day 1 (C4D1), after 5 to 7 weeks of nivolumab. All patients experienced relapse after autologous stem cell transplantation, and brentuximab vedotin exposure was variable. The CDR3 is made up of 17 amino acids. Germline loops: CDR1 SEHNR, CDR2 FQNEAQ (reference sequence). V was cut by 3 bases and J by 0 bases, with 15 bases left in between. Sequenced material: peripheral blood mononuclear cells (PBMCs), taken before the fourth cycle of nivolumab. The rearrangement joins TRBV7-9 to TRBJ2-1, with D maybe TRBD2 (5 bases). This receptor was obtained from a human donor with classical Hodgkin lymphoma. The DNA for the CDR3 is TGTGCCAGCAGCTTTAGGAAAAGCGGAAGCTCCTACAATGAGCAGTTCTTC. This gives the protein CASSFRKSGSSYNEQFF.